The present T cell receptor (beta chain) was sequenced within a study of T cell responses to AZD1222 COVID-19 vaccine. Findings and caveats of the study: It should be noted that donors were predominantly white British and more often female, and clonal diversity was possibly underestimated. Nearly half of unique spike-specific TCRs reportedly avoided B.1.351 and B.1.1.7 mutated regions. CD4 TCRs associated with vaccination spanned spike, dominating at 160-218 and 743-854. The study sampled repertoires only after the peak T cell response.

Of note for this clone: The antigen is not known.

TCRdb keeps only in-frame clones here, not all; method: immunoSEQ multiplex PCR. Among about 110,000 clones listed, about nine tenths were seen once. The CDR3 contains 15 residues. The germline V gene has CDR1 MRHNA and CDR2 SNTAGT. The V and J ends lost 3 bases and 3 bases, in that order; junction bases with no gene match: 2. The material sequenced was peripheral blood, taken on day 0 of MenACWY control vaccination. The clonotype was recovered from an adult in good health. The chain couples TRBV6-4 to TRBJ2-3; 11 bases line up with TRBD1. The CDR3: CASSEGTGGTDTQYF. The DNA of the CDR3 is TGTGCCAGCAGTGAAGGGACAGGGGGGACAGATACGCAGTATTTT.